The clone carrying this T cell receptor beta chain is a singleton in its sample. What it recognizes is unknown. This sample was included in a study of cytomegalovirus exposure and HLA in healthy donors. Study findings and constraints: CMV serostatus was the sole immune exposure information available. A few chains tied to CMV proved CMV antigen-specific in vitro.

This PCR relied on a set of 60 Vbeta primers and 13 Jbeta primers. Clones were read by immunoSEQ multiplex PCR, and TCRdb kept only the in-frame ones, dropping some. This sample has roughly 200,000 clones; roughly 78% occur once, and the top ten carry 3.5% to 5%. The germline gives CDR1 SGHRS, CDR2 YFSETQ. CDR3 length: 17 amino acids. Trimming cost V 7 bases and J 4 bases; bases outside gene matches: 13. Specimen: PBMCs. The rearrangement uses TRBV5-1 and TRBJ2-3, with TRBD2 identical over 12 bases. The sequence was obtained from a woman aged 25 to 45 in good health and CMV-seropositive. In DNA form, the CDR3 reads TGCGCCAGCTTTTTGATTCGACTAGCGGGAGTCCCAGATACGCAGTATTTT. As protein: CASFLIRLAGVPDTQYF.